The next 29 T cell receptor beta chains were all read from a single sample in a study of T-cell reconstitution after alpha-beta-depleted transplantation in children. Unique molecular identifiers were built into the TCRbeta library. TCRdb called the PCR reads again in MiXCR, with one record for every CDR3 protein. The sample gives 600,000 to 700,000 distinct CDR3 sequences, 16% of which show up once; over 0.95% is in the top ten. The specimen comprised PBMCs from the stem cell graft donor, sampled from the stem cell graft. Receptors were obtained from a human donor who donated a stem cell graft to a child with acute myeloid leukemia.

In its sample, this clonotype was seen a few times. It may be a read error: a sequence one base away is much more abundant. This chain uses TRBV10-3 with TRBJ2-7; TRBD1 might be the D (6 bases). The CDR3 loop spans 15 amino acids. The germline V gene encodes CDR1 ENHRY and CDR2 SYGVKD. The CDR3, as DNA: TGTGCCATCAGTGAAAGCCCCGGACAGACCTACGACCAGTACTTC. Its translation is CAISESPGQTYDQYF.

This clonotype was observed many times. The DNA for the CDR3 is TGTGCCAGCAGCTCCCCTTACACAGATACGCAGTATTTT. Translation gives CASSSPYTDTQYF. This chain links TRBV5-6 with TRBJ2-3; D is undetermined. Germline V CDR1 and CDR2: SGHDT, YYEEEE. V shed 3 bases and J shed 2 bases, with 7 bases lying between them. The CDR3 contains 13 residues.

This clonotype was detected only a few times. The gene calls are TRBV5-6 and TRBJ2-7; 8 positions match TRBD1. CDR3 length: 14 amino acids. Looked up from germline, CDR1 is SGHDT and CDR2 is YYEEEE. With V trimmed by 4 bases and J by 3 bases, 6 bases remained unmatched. The CDR3 DNA follows: TGTGCCAGCAGCCTATTTGGACAGGGCTACGAGCAGTACTTC. Translating gives CASSLFGQGYEQYF. The full variable domain, rest sourced from reference TRBV5-6 and TRBJ2-7, is DAGVTQSPTHLIKTRGQQVTLRCSPKSGHDTVSWYQQALGQGPQFIFQYYEEEERQRGNFPDRFSGHQFPNYSSELNVNALLLGDSALYLCASSLFGQGYEQYFGPGTRLTVT.

This clonotype was detected many times. J is TRBJ2-7 and V is TRBV5-1, with no clear D. Trimming left V 3 bases short and J 4 bases short, with 11 bases between. Germline values: CDR1 SGHRS, CDR2 YFSETQ. The CDR3 contains 13 residues. CDR3 protein: CASSYGLGYEQYV. The CDR3 DNA reads TGCGCCAGCAGCTATGGATTGGGATACGAGCAGTACGTC.

This clonotype was found many times. The V call is TRBV6-5, the J call TRBJ2-7, with 8 bases that match TRBD1. Per germline, CDR1 MNHEY and CDR2 SVGAGI. Trimming took 2 bases from V and 6 from J; bases not matched to a gene: 6. This CDR3 region has 14 residues. CDR3 region: CASSYTGGIVEQYV. CDR3 DNA: TGTGCCAGCAGTTACACAGGGGGGATCGTCGAGCAGTACGTC.

The CDR3 is CASSPGRSNTIYF. The CDR3 DNA sequence: TGTGCCAGCAGCCCGGGACGGTCAAACACCATATATTTT. The chain is built from TRBV6-1 and TRBJ1-3; D is possibly TRBD1 (5 bases). The CDR3 has 13 residues. The germline V and J ends were trimmed by 6 bases and 6 bases, with 12 bases remaining between them. From germline, CDR1 is MNHNS and CDR2 SASEGT.

The rearrangement uses TRBV7-2 and TRBJ2-4; 12 positions agree with TRBD2. The CDR3 is made up of 17 amino acids. Germline V gene sequence: CDR1 SGHTA, CDR2 FQGNSA. V shed 6 bases and J 0 bases; nucleotides not matched to a gene: 6. The CDR3 sequence is CASSGLAGSLAKNIQYF. CDR3 DNA sequence: TGTGCCAGCAGTGGACTAGCGGGGTCCTTAGCCAAAAACATTCAGTACTTC.

This clonotype showed up just a few times. The chain couples TRBV5-5 to TRBJ2-1; 10 nucleotides line up with TRBD1. V lost 3 bases, J lost 8 bases, and 8 bases stayed unmatched. Germline V gene lookup returns CDR1 SGHKS and CDR2 YYEKEE (reference sequence). CDR3 length: 15 residues. CDR3 in amino acids: CASSYEGQGRDEQFF. CDR3 in DNA: TGTGCCAGCAGCTACGAGGGACAGGGGAGAGATGAGCAGTTCTTC.

This clonotype was found a few times. The DNA of the CDR3 is TGTGCCACCAGTGATTTCCTCGGGACAGGGGGGAACAATGAGCAGTTCTTC. Translating it yields CATSDFLGTGGNNEQFF. V usage is TRBV24-1 and J usage is TRBJ2-1, with 11 bases that match TRBD1. CDR1 and CDR2 (germline): KGHDR, SFDVKD. CDR3 size: 17 residues. V gave up 1 base and J gave up 5 bases; unmatched junction bases: 6.

CDR3 in DNA: TGTGCCAGCAGCTTAGATGTGGGTTCCGAGCAGTACGTC. Amino acids: CASSLDVGSEQYV. This sequence joins TRBV11-2 and TRBJ2-7; no clear D gene. CDR1 and CDR2 from the germline V gene are SGHAT and FQNNGV. This CDR3 is 13 amino acids long. The V and J ends lost 0 bases and 6 bases respectively, with 9 bases between them.

The J gene is TRBJ1-2, the V gene TRBV15; 10 nucleotides align to TRBD1. CDR1 LNHNV and CDR2 YYDKDF come from the germline V gene (reference sequence). Trimming removed 5 bases from V and 4 bases from J; junction bases left unmatched: 4. The CDR3 totals 14 residues. In nucleotides, the CDR3 is TGTGCCACCAGCGCGGGACAGGGGATCTATGGCTACACCTTC. It codes for CATSAGQGIYGYTF.

In its sample, this clonotype was seen a few times. The chain employs TRBV6-1 and TRBJ2-4; no definite D call. Trimming removed 7 bases at V and 7 bases at J, with 20 bases between. CDR3 size: 15 residues. Germline lookup yields CDR1 MNHNS and CDR2 SASEGT. The CDR3 region is CASKERRSSANIQYF. The CDR3 DNA follows: TGTGCCAGCAAAGAAAGACGCTCTAGTGCCAACATTCAGTACTTC.

The CDR3 region has the DNA TGTGCCAGCAGTTACTCGCGACACCAGAACTATGGCTACACCTTC. This encodes CASSYSRHQNYGYTF. The chain links TRBV6-5 to TRBJ1-2; D unresolved. Germline V gene lookup returns CDR1 MNHEY and CDR2 SVGAGI. This CDR3 spans 15 amino acids. The germline V and J ends were trimmed by 0 bases and 2 bases, with 10 bases remaining between them.

In this sample, this clonotype turned up a few times. This CDR3 reads CASSRDRGPFAFF. The DNA for the CDR3 is TGTGCCAGCAGTCGAGACAGGGGGCCATTCGCTTTCTTT. The chain uses TRBV12-3 or TRBV12-4 and TRBJ1-1, with 10 positions matching TRBD1. The CDR3 is made up of 13 amino acids. Germline trimming cut 5 bases from V and 11 bases from J; bases unmatched to any gene: 8.

This sequence joins TRBV4-1 and TRBJ2-1, with 9 bases lining up with TRBD2. The CDR3 length is 15 residues. Trimming took 0 bases from V and 9 from J; bases not matched to a gene: 6. Looked up from germline, CDR1 is MGHRA and CDR2 is YSYEKL. CDR3 in amino acids: CASSQEGQRGVEQFF. Here the CDR3 DNA reads TGCGCCAGCAGCCAAGAGGGTCAGCGGGGGGTTGAGCAGTTCTTC.

About this clonotype: This sequence may be a read error, since a much larger clone differs from it by one base. V gene TRBV6-1 combines with J gene TRBJ2-1; TRBD2 matches 7 bases. This CDR3 is 16 amino acids long. CDR1 is MNHNS, CDR2 SASEGT, per germline. Trimming at V came to 8 bases and at J to 5 bases, leaving 15 bases not matched to a gene. The CDR3 nucleotides read TGTGCCAGCTGGAGCCGGGAGGCCTCCTCTCACAATGAGCAGTTCTTC. This codes for CASWSREASSHNEQFF.

V and J are TRBV7-2 and TRBJ2-3; D possibly matches TRBD1 or TRBD2 (6 bases each). This CDR3 comprises 15 residues. V dropped 3 bases and J dropped 2 bases, with 12 bases sitting between them. Germline V gene lookup returns CDR1 SGHTA and CDR2 FQGNSA. CDR3: CASSLEGTNTDTQYF. The CDR3 DNA reads TGTGCCAGCAGCTTGGAGGGGACAAACACAGATACGCAGTATTTT.

The chain recombines TRBV4-1 with TRBJ1-5; D is unclear. CDR3 length: 13 residues. CDR1 and CDR2 (germline): MGHRA, YSYEKL. V lost 3 bases, J lost 6 bases, and 9 bases lay in between. CDR3 amino acids: CASSQNIRQPQHF. The CDR3 nucleotides read TGCGCCAGCAGCCAGAATATCCGTCAGCCCCAGCATTTT.

This clonotype was counted a single time. The junction shows a germline mismatch at one end, possibly a read error. The chain has TRBV4-3 and TRBJ1-1; D is undetermined. CDR3 length equals 13 residues. In germline, CDR1 is LGHNA, CDR2 YSLEER. Here the CDR3 DNA reads TGCGCCAGCAGCCCCATGAAGGGTCCCCCCGAAGGTTTT. Its protein is CASSPMKGPPEGF.

Comment on this clonotype: With a much larger clone just one base away, this may be a read error. The rearrangement joins TRBV6-6 to TRBJ1-1; D is unresolved. The germline gives CDR1 MNHNY, CDR2 SVGAGI (reference sequence). The CDR3 spans 13 residues. The CDR3 reads CSSSYVGSTEAFF. CDR3 in DNA: TGTTCCAGCAGTTATGTGGGGAGCACTGAAGCTTTCTTT.

This chain joins TRBV30 and TRBJ1-2; a possible D gene is TRBD1 (5 bases). Germline CDR1 reads GTSNPN; CDR2 reads SVGIG (reference sequence). The CDR3 has 13 residues. V lost 5 bases and J lost 1, with 11 bases in between. CDR3 bases: TGTGCCTGGGACAGAACTAATAACTATGGCTACACCTTC. Protein sequence: CAWDRTNNYGYTF.

This clonotype was recorded at least ten times. The genes are TRBV25-1 and TRBJ2-5, with D perhaps TRBD1 or TRBD2 (5 bases each). The V gene's germline CDR1 is MGHDK and CDR2 SYGVNS. V lost 7 bases, J lost 5 bases, and 14 bases lay in between. There are 13 residues in the CDR3. The CDR3 is CASTSGAEETQYF. CDR3 nucleotides: TGTGCCAGCACCTCCGGGGCCGAGGAGACCCAGTACTTC.

This clonotype has at least ten counts. The chain uses TRBV12-3 or TRBV12-4 and TRBJ1-5; D perhaps matches TRBD1 (6 bases). The CDR3 sequence is 15 residues long. V dropped 3 bases and J dropped 1 base, with 10 bases sitting between them. The CDR3: CASSFGGVSNQPQHF. CDR3 nucleotide sequence: TGTGCCAGCAGTTTCGGGGGCGTAAGCAATCAGCCCCAGCATTTT.

This clonotype was detected a few times. CDR3 residues: CASSFLDNQETQYF. CDR3 nucleotides: TGTGCCAGCAGCTTTCTCGACAACCAAGAGACCCAGTACTTC. The V and J genes are TRBV11-3 and TRBJ2-5; D not resolved. The V and J ends lost 3 bases and 0 bases respectively, with 8 bases between them. Germline CDR1 is SGHNT and CDR2 is YENEEA. The CDR3 loop spans 14 amino acids. Supplemented by reference TRBV11-3 and TRBJ2-5, the full variable domain reads EAGVVQSPRYKIIEKKQPVAFWCNPISGHNTLYWYLQNLGQGPELLIRYENEEAVDDSQLPKDRFSAERLKGVDSTLKIQPAELGDSAVYLCASSFLDNQETQYFGPGTRLLVL.

In this sample, this clonotype turned up a few times. V usage is TRBV20-1 and J usage is TRBJ2-2; D not certain. The CDR3 is made up of 11 amino acids. Germline CDR1 is DFQATT and CDR2 is SNEGSKA (reference sequence). V lost 5 bases to trimming and J lost 7 bases, with 8 bases between them. CDR3 protein: CSAQTVGELFF. CDR3 sequence (DNA): TGCAGTGCTCAGACTGTCGGGGAGCTGTTTTTT.

DNA of the CDR3: TGTGCCAGCAGCTTCGACTCCACCTCAGGGGGAGAAACTGAAGCTTTCTTT. It encodes CASSFDSTSGGETEAFF. The chain combines TRBV7-9 with TRBJ1-1; 7 bases are a match to TRBD1. This CDR3 comprises 17 residues. Germline CDR1 is SEHNR and CDR2 is FQNEAQ (reference sequence). The J segment lost 5 bases and the V segment lost 3 bases, leaving 15 bases of the junction unmatched.

This clonotype came up many times. The chain couples TRBV12-3 or TRBV12-4 to TRBJ1-6; D possibly corresponds to TRBD1 (5 bases). CDR3 length: 13 residues. Trimming removed 5 bases at V and 11 bases at J, with 13 bases between. The chain's CDR3 is CASSTTREAPLHF. In nucleotides, the CDR3 is TGTGCCAGCAGTACCACCAGGGAAGCACCCCTCCACTTT.

The chain couples TRBV4-3 to TRBJ1-1; no clear D gene. V was pared by 3 bases and J by 3 bases, with 11 bases between. The germline CDR1 and CDR2 sequences are LGHNA and YSLEER. The CDR3 is 14 amino acids. CDR3 loop: CASSHDVPDTEAFF. CDR3 DNA: TGCGCCAGCAGCCATGACGTCCCGGACACTGAAGCTTTCTTT.

The rearrangement links TRBV2 to TRBJ1-5; D gene ambiguous. The germline gives CDR1 SNHLY, CDR2 FYNNEI. Trimming removed 4 bases from V and 9 bases from J, with 13 bases in between. CDR3 length: 13 residues. For the CDR3, the DNA is TGTGCCAGCAGTGTAGGAGACTTGGGGCCCCAGCATTTT. Translated: CASSVGDLGPQHF.